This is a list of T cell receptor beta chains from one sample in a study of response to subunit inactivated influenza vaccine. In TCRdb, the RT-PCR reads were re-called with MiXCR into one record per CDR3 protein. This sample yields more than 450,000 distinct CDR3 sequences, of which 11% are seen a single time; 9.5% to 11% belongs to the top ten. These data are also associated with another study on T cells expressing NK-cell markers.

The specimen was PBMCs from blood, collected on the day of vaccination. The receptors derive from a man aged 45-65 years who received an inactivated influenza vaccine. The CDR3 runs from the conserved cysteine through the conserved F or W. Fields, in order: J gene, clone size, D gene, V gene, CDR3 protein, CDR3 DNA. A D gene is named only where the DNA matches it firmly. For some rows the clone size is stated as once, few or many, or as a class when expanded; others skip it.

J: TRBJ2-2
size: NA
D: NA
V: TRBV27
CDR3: CASSLIYTEVSGELFF
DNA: TGTGCCAGCAGTTTAATTTACACCGAGGTTTCCGGGGAGCTGTTTTTT

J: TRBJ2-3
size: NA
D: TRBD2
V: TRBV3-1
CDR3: CASSLKAGGPTDTQYF
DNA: TGTGCCAGCAGCCTAAAAGCGGGAGGGCCCACAGATACGCAGTATTTT

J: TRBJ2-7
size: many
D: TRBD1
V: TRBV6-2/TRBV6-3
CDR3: CASSYTGTGTYEQYF
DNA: TGTGCCAGCAGCTATACCGGGACAGGGACCTACGAGCAGTACTTC

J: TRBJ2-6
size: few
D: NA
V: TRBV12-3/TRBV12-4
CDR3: CASTNYSGANVLTF
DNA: TGTGCCAGCACAAATTATTCTGGGGCCAACGTCCTGACTTTC

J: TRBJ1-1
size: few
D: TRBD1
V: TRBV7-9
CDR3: CASSYRGPTEAFF
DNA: TGTGCCAGCAGCTACAGGGGTCCCACTGAAGCTTTCTTT

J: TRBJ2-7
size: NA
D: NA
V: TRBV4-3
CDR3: CASSQDGQTYEQYF
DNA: TGCGCCAGCAGCCAAGACGGGCAGACCTACGAGCAGTACTTC

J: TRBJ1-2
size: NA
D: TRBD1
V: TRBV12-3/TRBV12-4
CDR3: CASSLRGTGGGYGYTF
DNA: TGTGCCAGCAGTTTAAGGGGGACAGGGGGAGGCTATGGCTACACCTTC

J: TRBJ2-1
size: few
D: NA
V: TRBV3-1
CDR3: CASSQDEEPGSYNEQFF
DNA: TGTGCCAGCAGCCAAGATGAGGAGCCAGGCTCCTACAATGAGCAGTTCTTC

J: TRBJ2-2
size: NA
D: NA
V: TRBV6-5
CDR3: CASSYEPEANTGELFF
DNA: TGTGCCAGCAGTTACGAACCAGAAGCGAACACCGGGGAGCTGTTTTTT

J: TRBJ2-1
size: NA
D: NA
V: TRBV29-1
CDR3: CSVHGGSYNEQFF
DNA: TGCAGCGTCCACGGGGGTTCCTACAATGAGCAGTTCTTC

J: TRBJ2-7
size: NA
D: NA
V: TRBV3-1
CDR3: CASSQVVHEQYF
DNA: TGTGCCAGCAGCCAAGTTGTTCACGAGCAGTACTTC

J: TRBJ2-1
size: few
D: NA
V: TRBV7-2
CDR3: CASSLASGLNNEQFF
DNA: TGTGCCAGCAGCTTAGCCTCGGGACTTAACAATGAGCAGTTCTTC

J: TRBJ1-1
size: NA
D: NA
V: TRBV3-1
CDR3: CASSQDTVNTEAFF
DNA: TGTGCCAGCAGCCAAGATACAGTCAACACTGAAGCTTTCTTT

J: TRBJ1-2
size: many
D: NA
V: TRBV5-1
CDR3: CASSLEDNGYTF
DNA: TGCGCCAGCAGCTTGGAAGATAATGGCTACACCTTC

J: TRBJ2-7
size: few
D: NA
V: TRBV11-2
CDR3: CASSLDLITGYEQYF
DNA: TGTGCCAGCAGCTTAGACTTAATAACAGGGTACGAGCAGTACTTC

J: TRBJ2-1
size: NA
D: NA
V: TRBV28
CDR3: CASRPHSLPYNEQFF
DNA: TGTGCCAGCAGGCCCCATAGTCTCCCCTACAATGAGCAGTTCTTC

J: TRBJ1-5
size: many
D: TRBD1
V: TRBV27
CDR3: CASGQGGNQPQHF
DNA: TGTGCCAGTGGACAGGGTGGCAATCAGCCCCAGCATTTT

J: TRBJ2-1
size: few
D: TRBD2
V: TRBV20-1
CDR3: CSARPGGGNEQFF
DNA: TGCAGTGCTAGACCCGGGGGGGGCAATGAGCAGTTCTTC

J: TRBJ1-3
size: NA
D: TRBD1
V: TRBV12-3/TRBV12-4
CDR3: CASGDRAYGNTIYF
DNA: TGTGCCAGCGGGGACAGGGCCTACGGAAACACCATATATTTT

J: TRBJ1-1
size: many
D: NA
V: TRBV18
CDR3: CASSFDWDEAFF
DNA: TGTGCCAGCTCGTTCGACTGGGATGAAGCTTTCTTT

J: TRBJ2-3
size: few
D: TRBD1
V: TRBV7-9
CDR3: CASSTLQGVRDTQYF
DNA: TGTGCCAGCAGCACGCTACAGGGGGTAAGAGATACGCAGTATTTT

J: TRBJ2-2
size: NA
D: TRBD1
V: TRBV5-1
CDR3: CATRDSTNTGELFF
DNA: TGCGCCACCCGGGACAGCACGAACACCGGGGAGCTGTTTTTT

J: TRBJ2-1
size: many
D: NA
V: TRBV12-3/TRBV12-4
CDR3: CASSLTYNEQFF
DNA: TGTGCCAGCAGCCTCACCTACAATGAGCAGTTCTTC

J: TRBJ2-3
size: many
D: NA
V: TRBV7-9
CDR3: CASRITDTQYF
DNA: TGTGCCAGCAGGATCACAGATACGCAGTATTTT

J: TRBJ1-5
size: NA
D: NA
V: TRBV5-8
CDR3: CASSLGQVSNQPQHF
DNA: TGTGCCAGCAGCTTGGGACAGGTTAGCAATCAGCCCCAGCATTTT

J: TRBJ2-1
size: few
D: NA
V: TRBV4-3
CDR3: CASSPTGTANNEQFF
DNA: TGCGCCAGCAGCCCAACCGGGACGGCGAACAATGAGCAGTTCTTC

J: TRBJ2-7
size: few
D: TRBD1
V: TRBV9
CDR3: CASSTTGGRNEQYF
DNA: TGTGCCAGCAGCACGACAGGGGGCAGGAACGAGCAGTACTTC

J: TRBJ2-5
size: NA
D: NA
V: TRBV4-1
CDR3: CASSQGPGRETQYF
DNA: TGCGCCAGCAGCCAAGGTCCAGGGCGGGAGACCCAGTACTTC

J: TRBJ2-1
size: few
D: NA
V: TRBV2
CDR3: CAARPDSNHYNEQFF
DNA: TGTGCCGCAAGACCCGACTCGAACCACTACAATGAGCAGTTCTTC

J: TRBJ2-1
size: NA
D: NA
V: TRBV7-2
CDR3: CASSLVGLAYNEQFF
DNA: TGTGCCAGCAGCTTAGTGGGACTGGCTTACAATGAGCAGTTCTTC

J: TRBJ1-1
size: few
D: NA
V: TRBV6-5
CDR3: CASSYSPGQDTEAFF
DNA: TGTGCCAGCAGTTACTCTCCAGGGCAGGACACTGAAGCTTTCTTT

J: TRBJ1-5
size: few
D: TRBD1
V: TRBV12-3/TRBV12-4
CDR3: CASSLDRGPQHF
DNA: TGTGCCAGCAGTTTGGACAGGGGGCCCCAGCATTTT

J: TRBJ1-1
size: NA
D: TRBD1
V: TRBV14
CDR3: CASHPHKTGYTEAFF
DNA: TGTGCCAGCCACCCTCACAAGACAGGGTATACTGAAGCTTTCTTT

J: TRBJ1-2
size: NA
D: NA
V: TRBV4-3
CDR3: CASSQESGRGYTF
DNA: TGCGCCAGCAGCCAAGAATCAGGGCGCGGCTACACCTTC

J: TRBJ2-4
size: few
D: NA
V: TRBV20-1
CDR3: CTPHTGLEYF
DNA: TGCACCCCGCATACTGGTTTGGAGTACTTC

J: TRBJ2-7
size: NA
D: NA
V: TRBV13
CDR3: CASSRNQGTYSYEQYF
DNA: TGTGCCAGCAGCCGAAATCAGGGGACCTACTCCTACGAGCAGTACTTC

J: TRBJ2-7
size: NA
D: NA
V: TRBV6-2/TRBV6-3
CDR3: CASSYESYRPYEQYF
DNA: TGTGCCAGCAGTTACGAAAGTTACCGACCCTACGAGCAGTACTTC

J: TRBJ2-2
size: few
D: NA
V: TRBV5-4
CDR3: CASSLTPWDGELFF
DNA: TGTGCCAGCAGCTTGACCCCCTGGGACGGGGAGCTGTTTTTT

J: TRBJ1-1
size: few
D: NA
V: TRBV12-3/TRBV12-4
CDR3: CASSPWDGNTEAFF
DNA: TGTGCCAGCAGTCCTTGGGACGGAAACACTGAAGCTTTCTTT

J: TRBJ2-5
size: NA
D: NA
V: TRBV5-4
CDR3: CASSLDSDPLQETQYF
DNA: TGTGCCAGCAGCTTGGACTCGGATCCTCTACAAGAGACCCAGTACTTC

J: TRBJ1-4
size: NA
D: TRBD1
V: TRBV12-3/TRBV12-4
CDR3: CASRRDRGSEKLFF
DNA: TGTGCCAGCAGAAGGGACAGGGGGAGCGAAAAACTGTTTTTT

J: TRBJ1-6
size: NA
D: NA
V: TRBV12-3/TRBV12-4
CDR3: CASTNKGNRGSPLHF
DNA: TGTGCCAGCACCAATAAAGGGAATCGGGGTTCACCCCTCCACTTT

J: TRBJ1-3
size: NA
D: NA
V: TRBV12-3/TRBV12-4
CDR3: CASTFGVGFGNTIYF
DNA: TGTGCCAGCACATTCGGGGTTGGGTTTGGAAACACCATATATTTT

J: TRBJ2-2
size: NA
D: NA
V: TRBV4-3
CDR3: CASSQDTSGVGRTGELFF
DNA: TGCGCCAGCAGCCAAGATACCTCAGGGGTTGGGCGCACCGGGGAGCTGTTTTTT

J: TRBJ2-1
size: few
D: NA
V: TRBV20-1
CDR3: CSARGYESSYNEQFF
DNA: TGCAGTGCTAGAGGCTACGAAAGCTCCTACAATGAGCAGTTCTTC

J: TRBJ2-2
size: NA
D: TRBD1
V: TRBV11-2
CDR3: CASSTRDRLAGELFF
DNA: TGTGCCAGCAGCACCCGGGACAGGTTGGCCGGGGAGCTGTTTTTT

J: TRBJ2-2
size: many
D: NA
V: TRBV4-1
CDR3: CASSRVPTEELFF
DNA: TGCGCCAGCAGCCGCGTCCCCACCGAGGAGCTGTTTTTT

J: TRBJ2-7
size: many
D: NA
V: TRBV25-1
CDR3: CASSRGSLYEQYF
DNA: TGTGCCAGCAGCAGGGGCTCCTTGTACGAGCAGTACTTC

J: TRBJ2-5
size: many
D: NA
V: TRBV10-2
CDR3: CASSTGLKETQYF
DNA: TGCGCCAGCAGCACAGGTTTGAAAGAGACCCAGTACTTC

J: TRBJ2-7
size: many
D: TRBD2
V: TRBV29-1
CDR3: CSVELAGEIYEQYF
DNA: TGCAGCGTTGAACTAGCGGGGGAGATCTACGAGCAGTACTTC

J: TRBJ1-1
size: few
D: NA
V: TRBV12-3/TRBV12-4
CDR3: CASSRIGGANTEAFF
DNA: TGTGCCAGCAGCCGAATCGGAGGGGCGAACACTGAAGCTTTCTTT

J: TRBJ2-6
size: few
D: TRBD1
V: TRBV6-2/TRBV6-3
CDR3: CASSFDTSGQPLFGANVLTF
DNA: TGTGCCAGCAGTTTTGACACATCGGGACAGCCCCTCTTTGGGGCCAACGTCCTGACTTTC

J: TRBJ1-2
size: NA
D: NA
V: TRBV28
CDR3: CASSPHAGTGYGYTF
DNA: TGTGCCAGCAGTCCTCACGCAGGTACCGGCTATGGCTACACCTTC

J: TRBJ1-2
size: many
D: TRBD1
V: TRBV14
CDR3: CASSSMDRGYYGYTF
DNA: TGTGCCAGCAGCTCGATGGACAGGGGATACTATGGCTACACCTTC

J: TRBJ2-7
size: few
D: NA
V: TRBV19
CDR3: CASSPDRRGAYEQYF
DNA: TGTGCCAGTAGCCCCGACAGGAGGGGAGCCTACGAGCAGTACTTC

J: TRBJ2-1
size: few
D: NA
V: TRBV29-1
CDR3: CSVGSLRWRVNYNEQFF
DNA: TGCAGCGTTGGATCCCTCCGGTGGCGGGTCAACTACAATGAGCAGTTCTTC

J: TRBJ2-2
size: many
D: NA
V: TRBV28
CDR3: CASRGGLGGELFF
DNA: TGTGCCAGCAGGGGGGGACTCGGCGGGGAGCTGTTTTTT

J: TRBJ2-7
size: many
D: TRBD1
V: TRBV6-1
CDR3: CASSPGQGISEQYF
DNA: TGTGCCAGCAGCCCGGGACAGGGGATATCCGAGCAGTACTTC

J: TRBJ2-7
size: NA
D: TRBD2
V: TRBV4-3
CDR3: CASSQGLAGTFYEQYF
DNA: TGCGCCAGCAGCCAAGGGCTAGCGGGTACGTTCTACGAGCAGTACTTC